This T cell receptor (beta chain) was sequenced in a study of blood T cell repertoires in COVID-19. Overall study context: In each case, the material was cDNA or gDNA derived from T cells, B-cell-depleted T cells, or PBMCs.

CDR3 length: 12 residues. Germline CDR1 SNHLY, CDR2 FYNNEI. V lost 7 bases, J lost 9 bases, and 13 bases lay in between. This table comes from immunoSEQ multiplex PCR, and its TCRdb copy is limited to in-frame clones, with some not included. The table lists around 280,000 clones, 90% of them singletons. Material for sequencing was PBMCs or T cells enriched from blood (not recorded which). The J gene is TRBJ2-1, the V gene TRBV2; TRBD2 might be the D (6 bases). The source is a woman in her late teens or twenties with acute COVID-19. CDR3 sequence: CASTRQEGEQFF. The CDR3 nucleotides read TGTGCCAGCACCCGCCAGGAGGGTGAGCAGTTCTTC.